The entry below gives a single T cell receptor (beta chain) sequence along with its context. Its antigen is not known. The same CDR3 arises from other DNA sequences in this sample as well. This record comes from a study of CD8+ T cells in alopecia areata. As for the study in general: Patients in the treated group were given tofacitinib by mouth, 5 to 10 mg twice a day. Notes on the study in general: Scalp clonality and expanded CD8+ clones among the top 100 were significantly decreased by tofacitinib. Especially in alopecia totalis/universalis, lesional scalp showed greater clonality than normal scalp did.

Described treatment: oral pan-JAK inhibitor, 5-10 mg twice daily. Extracted RNA was reverse transcribed into cDNA, the sequencing template. Profiling relied on immunoSEQ multiplex PCR, and the TCRdb table lists in-frame clones only, not all of them. The sample carries approximately 300,000 clones, about three fifths recorded once. This sequence was found in a human donor with alopecia areata. The starting material was CD4+ T cells sorted from blood, obtained at week 24, from a patient treated with tofacitinib.

The CDR3 nucleotides are TGTGCCAGCAGCTTGGGAGGAGGCAATCAGCCCCAGCATTTT. Its protein product is CASSLGGGNQPQHF. The chain couples TRBV7-9 to TRBJ1-5; no definite D call. Trimming removed 3 bases at V and 2 bases at J, with 8 bases between. Germline V gene data show CDR1 as SEHNR and CDR2 as FQNEAQ (reference sequence). This CDR3 contains 14 residues.